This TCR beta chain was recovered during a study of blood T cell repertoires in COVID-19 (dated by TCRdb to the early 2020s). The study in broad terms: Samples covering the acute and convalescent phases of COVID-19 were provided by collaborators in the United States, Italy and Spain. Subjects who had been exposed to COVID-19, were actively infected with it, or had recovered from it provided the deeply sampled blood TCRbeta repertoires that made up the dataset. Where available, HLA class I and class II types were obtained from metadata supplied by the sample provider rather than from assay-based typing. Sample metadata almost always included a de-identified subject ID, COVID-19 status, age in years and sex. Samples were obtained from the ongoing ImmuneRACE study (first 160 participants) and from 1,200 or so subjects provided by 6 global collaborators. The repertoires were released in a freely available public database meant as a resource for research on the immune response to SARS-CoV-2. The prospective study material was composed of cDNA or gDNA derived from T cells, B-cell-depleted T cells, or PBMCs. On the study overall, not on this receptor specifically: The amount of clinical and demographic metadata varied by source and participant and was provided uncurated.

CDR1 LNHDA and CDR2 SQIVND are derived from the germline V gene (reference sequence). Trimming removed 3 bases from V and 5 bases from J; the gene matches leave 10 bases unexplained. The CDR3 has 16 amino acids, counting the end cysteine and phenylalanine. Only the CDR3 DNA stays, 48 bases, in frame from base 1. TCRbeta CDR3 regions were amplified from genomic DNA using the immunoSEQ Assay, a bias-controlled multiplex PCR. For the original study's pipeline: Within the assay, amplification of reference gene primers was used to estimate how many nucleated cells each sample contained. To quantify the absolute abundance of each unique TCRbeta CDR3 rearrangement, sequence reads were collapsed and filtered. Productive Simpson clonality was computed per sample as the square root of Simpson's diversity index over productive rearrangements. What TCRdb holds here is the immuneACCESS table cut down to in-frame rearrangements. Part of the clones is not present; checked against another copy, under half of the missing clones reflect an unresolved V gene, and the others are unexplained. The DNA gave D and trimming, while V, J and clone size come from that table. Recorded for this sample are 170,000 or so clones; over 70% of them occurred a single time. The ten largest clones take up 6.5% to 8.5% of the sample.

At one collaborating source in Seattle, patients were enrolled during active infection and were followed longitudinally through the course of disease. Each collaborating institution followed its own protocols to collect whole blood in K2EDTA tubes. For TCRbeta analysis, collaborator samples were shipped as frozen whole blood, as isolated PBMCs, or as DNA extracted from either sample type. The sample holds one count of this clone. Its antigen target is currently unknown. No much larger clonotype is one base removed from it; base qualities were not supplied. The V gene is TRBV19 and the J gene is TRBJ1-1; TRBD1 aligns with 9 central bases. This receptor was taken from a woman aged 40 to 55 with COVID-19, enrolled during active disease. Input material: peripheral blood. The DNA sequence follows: TGTGCCAGTAGTATCCCAACAGGGGGCGCGGGGACTGAAGCTTTCTTT. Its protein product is CASSIPTGGAGTEAFF.